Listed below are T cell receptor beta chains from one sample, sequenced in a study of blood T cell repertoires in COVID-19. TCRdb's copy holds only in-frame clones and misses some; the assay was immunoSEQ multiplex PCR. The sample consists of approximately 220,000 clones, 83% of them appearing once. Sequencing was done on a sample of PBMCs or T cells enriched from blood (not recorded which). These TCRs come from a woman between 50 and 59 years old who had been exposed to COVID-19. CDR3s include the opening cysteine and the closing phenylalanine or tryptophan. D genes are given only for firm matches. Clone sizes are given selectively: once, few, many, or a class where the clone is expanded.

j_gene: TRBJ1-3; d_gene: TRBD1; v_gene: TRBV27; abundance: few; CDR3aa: CASSPRTGSGNTIYF; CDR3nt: TGTGCCAGCAGTCCGAGGACAGGGTCCGGAAACACCATATATTTT
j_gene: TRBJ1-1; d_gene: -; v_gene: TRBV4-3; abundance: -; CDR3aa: CASSQERRGGVENEAFF; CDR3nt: TGCGCCAGCAGCCAAGAGAGACGCGGGGGGGTTGAGAATGAAGCTTTCTTT
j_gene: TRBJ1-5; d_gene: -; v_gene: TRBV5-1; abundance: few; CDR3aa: CASSLFAGINQPQHF; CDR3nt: TGCGCCAGCAGCTTGTTTGCAGGGATCAATCAGCCCCAGCATTTT
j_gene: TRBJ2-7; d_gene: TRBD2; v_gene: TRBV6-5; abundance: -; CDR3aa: CASSQGGHYEQYF; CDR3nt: TGTGCCAGCAGCCAGGGAGGGCATTACGAGCAGTACTTC
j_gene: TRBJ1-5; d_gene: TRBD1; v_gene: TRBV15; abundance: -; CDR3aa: CATSRTGEGQPQHF; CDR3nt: TGTGCCACCAGCAGGACAGGGGAAGGTCAGCCCCAGCATTTT
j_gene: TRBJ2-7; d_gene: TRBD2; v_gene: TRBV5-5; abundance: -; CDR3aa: CASTRGGLYEQYF; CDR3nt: TGTGCCAGCACCCGGGGGGGGCTCTACGAGCAGTACTTC
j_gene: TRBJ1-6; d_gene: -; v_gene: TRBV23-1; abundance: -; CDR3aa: CASSHPFLHF; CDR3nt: TGCGCCAGCAGTCATCCCTTCCTCCACTTT
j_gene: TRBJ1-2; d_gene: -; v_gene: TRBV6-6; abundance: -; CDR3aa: CASSPGFLPTRGASMLTNYGYTF; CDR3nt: TGTGCCAGCAGTCCAGGGTTTCTGCCCACCCGTGGCGCCTCTATGCTCACTAACTATGGCTACACCTTC
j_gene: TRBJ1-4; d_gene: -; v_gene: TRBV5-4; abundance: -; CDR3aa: CASSLGGEEKLFF; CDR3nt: TGTGCCAGCAGCCTCGGGGGGGAGGAAAAACTGTTTTTT
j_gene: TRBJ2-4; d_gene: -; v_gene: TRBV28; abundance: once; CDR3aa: CASSLLARGNIQYF; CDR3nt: TGTGCCAGCAGTTTATTGGCCAGGGGAAACATTCAGTACTTC
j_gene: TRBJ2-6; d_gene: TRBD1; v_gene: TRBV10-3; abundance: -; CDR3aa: CAISFQGGPGANVLTF; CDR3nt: TGTGCCATCAGCTTCCAAGGGGGCCCTGGGGCCAACGTCCTGACTTTC
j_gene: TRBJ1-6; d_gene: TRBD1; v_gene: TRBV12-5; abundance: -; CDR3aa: CASGFGQGDNSPLHF; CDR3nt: TGTGCTAGTGGTTTTGGACAGGGAGATAATTCACCCCTCCACTTT
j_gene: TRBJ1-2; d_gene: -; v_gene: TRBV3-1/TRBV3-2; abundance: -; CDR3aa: CASSQQGRHYGYTF; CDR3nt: TGTGCCAGCAGCCAGCAGGGTCGCCACTATGGCTACACCTTC
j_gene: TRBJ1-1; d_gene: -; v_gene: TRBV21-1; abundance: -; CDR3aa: CASSIPGVNTEAFF; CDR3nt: TGTGCCAGCAGCATCCCAGGGGTGAACACTGAAGCTTTCTTT